This paragraph covers one TCR beta chain sequence. This sample is drawn from a study of shared clonotypes between healthy human individuals. Study at large: Samples came from a couple of female and a few male donors aged 18 to 49.

Germline V gene data show CDR1 as SGHRS and CDR2 as YFSETQ. Trimming stripped 2 bases from V and 14 bases from J, with 21 bases between. The length of the CDR3 is 14 residues. Using ten immunoSEQ deep assay plates, investigators sequenced unsorted PBMC DNA. Repertoires were generated with immunoSEQ multiplex PCR, while TCRdb's copy carries only in-frame clones and drops some. The sample records more than 450,000 clones, 79% being singletons. The sequenced material came from PBMCs. V and J are TRBV5-1 and TRBJ2-3; TRBD2 is a possible D gene (6 bases). This sequence was found in a woman aged 40 to 49 in good health. Some clones in this sample may be carry-over from other donors' samples. CDR3 region: CASSFPGVEGTAYF. The CDR3 DNA reads as TGCGCCAGCAGCTTTCCGGGTGTGGAGGGCACTGCGTATTTT.